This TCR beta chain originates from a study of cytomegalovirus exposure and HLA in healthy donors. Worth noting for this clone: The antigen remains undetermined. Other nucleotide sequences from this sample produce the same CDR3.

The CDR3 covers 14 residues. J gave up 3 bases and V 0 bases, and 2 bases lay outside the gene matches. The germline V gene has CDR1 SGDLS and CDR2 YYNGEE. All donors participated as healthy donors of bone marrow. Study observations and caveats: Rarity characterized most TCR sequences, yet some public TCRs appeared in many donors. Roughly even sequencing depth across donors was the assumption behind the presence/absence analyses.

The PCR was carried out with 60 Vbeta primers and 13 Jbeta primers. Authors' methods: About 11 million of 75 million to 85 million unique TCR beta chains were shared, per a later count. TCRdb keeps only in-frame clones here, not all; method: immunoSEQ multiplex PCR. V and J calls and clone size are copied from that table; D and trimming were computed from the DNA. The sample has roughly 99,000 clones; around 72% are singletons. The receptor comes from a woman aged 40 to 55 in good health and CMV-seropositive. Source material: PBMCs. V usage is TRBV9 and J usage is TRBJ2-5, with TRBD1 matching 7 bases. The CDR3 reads CASSVATGEETQYF. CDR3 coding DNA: TGTGCCAGCAGCGTAGCTACAGGGGAAGAGACCCAGTACTTC.